Reported below is one TCR beta chain. Its antigen is unknown. An end of the junction differs from the germline gene, which may be a read error. Individual TCR cDNA molecules each bore their own unique molecular identifier. MiXCR was run by TCRdb on the 5' RACE reads, yielding one entry per CDR3 protein. The repertoire holds around 47,000 distinct CDR3 sequences, with 7.4% as singletons. The sample originates from a study of spatial heterogeneity in lung cancer. Study-level information: The donors comprised 70 to 85 untreated early-stage non-small cell lung cancer patients. Alpha-chain sequences were consistently detected in smaller numbers than beta-chain sequences.

Germline CDR1 and CDR2: SEHNR and FQNEAQ (reference sequence). There are 15 residues in the CDR3. Findings and caveats of the study: TCRs found ubiquitously expanded in tumor appeared in blood more at resection than at follow-up.

Time point indicated: blood at routine non-recurrence follow-up after resection. No cell sorting; template was whole RNA from tumor, lung tissue or PBMC. The clonotype comes from a female donor with early-stage non-small cell lung cancer. The chain is built from TRBV7-9 and TRBJ2-1; perhaps TRBD1 as D (6 bases). The sequenced sample was PBMCs, obtained at follow-up. CDR3 loop: CASSSGQLSYNEQLF. CDR3 nucleotide sequence: TGTGCCAGCAGCTCCGGACAGCTATCCTACAATGAGCAGCTCTTC.